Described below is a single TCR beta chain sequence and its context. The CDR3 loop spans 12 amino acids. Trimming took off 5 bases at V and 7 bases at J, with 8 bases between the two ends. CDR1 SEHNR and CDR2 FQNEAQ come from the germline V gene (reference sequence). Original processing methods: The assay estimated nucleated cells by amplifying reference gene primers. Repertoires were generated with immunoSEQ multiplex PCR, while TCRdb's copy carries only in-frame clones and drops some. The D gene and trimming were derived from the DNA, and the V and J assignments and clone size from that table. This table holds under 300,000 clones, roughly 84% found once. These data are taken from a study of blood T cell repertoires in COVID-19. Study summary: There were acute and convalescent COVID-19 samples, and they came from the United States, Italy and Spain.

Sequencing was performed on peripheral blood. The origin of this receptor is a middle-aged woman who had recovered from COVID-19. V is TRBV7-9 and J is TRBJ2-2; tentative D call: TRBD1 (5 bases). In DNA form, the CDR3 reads TGTGCCAGCAGCCAGGGTGTCGGGGAGCTGTTTTTT. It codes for CASSQGVGELFF.